Described below is a single T cell receptor (beta chain) sequence and its context. Its antigen is still unknown. The data belong to a study of identical twins. Findings of the study overall: There were fewer insertions in abundant cord blood beta clonotypes, but memory repertoires showed no such pattern.

A universal primer site was incorporated via template switching, and the cDNA contained unique molecular identifiers. TCRdb called the 5' RACE reads again in MiXCR, with one record for every CDR3 protein. Among about 300,000 distinct CDR3 sequences, approximately 13% were seen once, and the ten largest hold more than 6%. Germline assignment: CDR1 DFQATT and CDR2 SNEGSKA (reference sequence). The V segment lost 2 bases and the J segment 8 bases; nucleotides outside the gene matches: 14. The CDR3 is 17 amino acids. These same data were also listed under a study on yellow fever vaccine responses in identical twins.

This TCR was recovered from a woman in her late teens or twenties in good health. Sequencing was performed on CD8+ T cells sorted from blood. The J gene is TRBJ2-1, the V gene TRBV20-1, with TRBD1 identical over 11 bases. The DNA of the CDR3 is TGCAGTGCTAGAAGTCCCCAGGGACAGGGGGTCTGGGATGAGCAGTTCTTC. Amino acid sequence: CSARSPQGQGVWDEQFF.